This TCR beta chain originates from a study of shared clonotypes between healthy human individuals. Study summary: Two women and a few men aged 18 to 49 served as donors. Each donor contributed plates that comprised three CD4 naive, three CD4 memory, two CD8 naive and one CD8 memory. Findings and caveats of the study: An anticipated effect of sequencing depth on clonotype sharing among donors was recognized.

The repertoire was sequenced with immunoSEQ multiplex PCR; TCRdb's copy has only in-frame clones and lacks some. The data show 950,000 to 1,100,000 clones, around 78% seen once. The donors, all of them Caucasian adults, lived in Nashville, Tennessee. To note about this clone: What it binds is not known.

Per the germline V gene, CDR1 is KGHSH and CDR2 is LQKENI. The V and J ends lost 3 bases and 4 bases respectively, with 10 bases between them. This CDR3 has 13 residues. The origin of this receptor is a man younger than 30 in good health. Some clones in this sample may be carry-over from other donors' samples. The rearrangement joins TRBV18 to TRBJ2-7; no clear D gene. Sequencing used memory CD4+ T cells from PBMCs. Subset indicated: CD45RA-negative fraction. The CDR3 DNA reads as TGTGCCAGCTCACCTTATCCTGCTTACGAGCAGTACTTC. It specifies CASSPYPAYEQYF.